The 9 T cell receptor beta chains presented below share a single source sample, sequenced in a study of radiotherapy plus CTLA-4 blockade in lung cancer (dated by TCRdb to between 2017 and 2018). The library was produced with the immunoSEQ multiplex PCR assay. TCRdb re-hosts the immuneACCESS table, in-frame sequences only. Its copies lack some clones; in the studies checked, an unresolved V gene accounts for under half of them, and the cause for the rest is not known. The sample table records about 14,000 clones; about 70% of these occur just once. The top ten hold about half of the sample. The material sequenced was peripheral blood, taken from a patient treated with radiotherapy plus ipilimumab. Source of these receptors: a human donor with non-small cell lung cancer whose response to radiotherapy plus ipilimumab could not be evaluated.

The V call is TRBV9, the J call TRBJ1-3, with D unresolved. Trimming took 6 bases from V and 4 from J, leaving 8 bases between them. There are 12 residues in the CDR3. Germline loops: CDR1 SGDLS, CDR2 YYNGEE. The CDR3: CASNRGGNTIYF. The CDR3 DNA is TGTGCCAGCAACAGAGGGGGAAACACCATATATTTT.

In regard to this clone: Compared with germline, one end of the junction differs, possibly owing to a read error. The J gene is TRBJ2-7, the V gene TRBV7-7; TRBD2 is a possible D gene (6 bases). Germline values: CDR1 SSHAT, CDR2 FNYEAQ (reference sequence). The CDR3 is 13 residues long. CDR3 DNA: TGTGCTAGCAGCCTCTCTCCGGGGGTCGAGCAGTACTTC. It codes for CASSLSPGVEQYF. Filled out from reference TRBV7-7 and TRBJ2-7, the complete variable domain reads GAGVSQSPRYKVTKRGQDVTLRCDPISSHATLYWYQQALGQGPEFLTYFNYEAQPDKSGLPSDRFSAERPEGSISTLTIQRTEQRDSAMYRCASSLSPGVEQYFGPGTRLTVT.

The chain links TRBV9 to TRBJ1-3; D gene uncertain. Trimming took off 0 bases at V and 1 base at J, with 14 bases between the two ends. The germline CDR1 and CDR2 sequences are SGDLS and YYNGEE. This CDR3 has 17 amino acids. The CDR3 coding sequence is TGTGCCAGCAGCGTAGGTCTGGTGTCGGGTTCTGGAAACACCATATATTTT. It specifies CASSVGLVSGSGNTIYF.

This chain links TRBV5-6 with TRBJ2-3; maybe TRBD2 (7 bases). Looked up from germline, CDR1 is SGHDT and CDR2 is YYEEEE. V shed 3 bases and J shed 1 base, with 15 bases lying between them. CDR3 length: 16 residues. CDR3 coding DNA: TGTGCCAGCAGCTCCGGAGGGGGGGCCCGCACAGATACGCAGTATTTT. Translated, it gives CASSSGGGARTDTQYF.

This sequence joins TRBV6-5 and TRBJ1-5; 7 nucleotides line up with TRBD1. J was trimmed by 6 bases and V by 4 bases; bases with no gene match: 6. Germline values: CDR1 MNHEY, CDR2 SVGAGI. The CDR3 has 14 residues. The CDR3 is CASSFDREGQPQHF. In DNA form, the CDR3 reads TGTGCCAGCAGTTTTGACAGGGAAGGTCAGCCCCAGCATTTT.

This clone turned up a few times. This CDR3 is CASSLQGAGANEKLFF. The CDR3 region has the DNA TGCGCCAGCAGCTTACAGGGGGCAGGAGCTAATGAAAAACTGTTTTTT. The rearrangement joins TRBV5-1 to TRBJ1-4; 9 positions match TRBD1. The length of the CDR3 is 16 residues. The V gene's germline CDR1 is SGHRS and CDR2 YFSETQ. V lost 2 bases and J lost 3; bases outside the gene matches: 5.

The chain employs TRBV18 and TRBJ2-1, with D maybe TRBD2 (6 bases). Trimming cost V 5 bases and J 2 bases, with 13 bases left between them. The CDR3 totals 15 residues. Germline CDR1 and CDR2: KGHSH and LQKENI. The CDR3 reads CASSTGGLAYNEQFF. In DNA, the CDR3 is TGTGCCAGCTCAACCGGAGGGCTGGCCTACAATGAGCAGTTCTTC.

The chain employs TRBV9 and TRBJ1-2; the D gene is possibly TRBD1 (5 bases). Per germline, CDR1 SGDLS and CDR2 YYNGEE. The CDR3 is 15 residues long. The ends were cut back, 0 bases at V and 7 bases at J, with 16 bases in the middle. CDR3: CASSVGSGPSLGYTF. CDR3 DNA sequence: TGTGCCAGCAGCGTAGGGTCAGGGCCGTCACTTGGCTACACCTTC. The entire variable domain, with the rest obtained from reference TRBV9 and TRBJ1-2, is as follows: DSGVTQTPKHLITATGQRVTLRCSPRSGDLSVYWYQQSLDQGLQFLIQYYNGEERAKGNILERFSAQQFPDLHSELNLSSLELGDSALYFCASSVGSGPSLGYTFGSGTRLTVV.

This clone was found once. The J gene is TRBJ1-2, the V gene TRBV2, with 8 bases identical to TRBD1. With V trimmed by 3 bases and J by 4 bases, 7 bases remained unmatched. In germline, CDR1 is SNHLY, CDR2 FYNNEI. This CDR3 comprises 15 residues. The CDR3 nucleotides are TGTGCCAGCAGTGATCAAGACAGGGGCCTCTATGGCTACACCTTC. Residues: CASSDQDRGLYGYTF.